The 4 T cell receptor beta chains presented below share a single source sample, sequenced in a study of molecular identifiers for immune sequencing clone quantification. TCRdb re-called the PCR reads through MiXCR, storing one row per CDR3 protein. The sample carries fewer than 350,000 distinct CDR3 sequences, roughly 24% recorded once. Sequencing used naive CD8+ T cells from blood, with Jurkat cell RNA spiked in. Described subset: FACS-sorted CD8+CD4-CCR7+CD45RA+ naive T cells. The receptors derive from a human donor in good health. Some libraries in this study had Jurkat cell RNA spiked in.

There are a few counts of this clonotype. The chain is built from TRBV5-6 and TRBJ2-1; 11 nucleotides line up with TRBD2. Per germline, CDR1 SGHDT and CDR2 YYEEEE. The CDR3 runs to 17 residues. After removal of 0 bases from V and 0 bases from J, the junction contained 2 bases not matched to a gene. The CDR3 loop is CASSLASGRSSYNEQFF. CDR3 bases: TGTGCCAGCAGCTTGGCTAGCGGGAGGAGCTCCTACAATGAGCAGTTCTTC.

This clonotype was picked up a small number of times. The chain carries TRBV4-2 and TRBJ2-7, with 10 bases fitting TRBD2. This CDR3 has 17 amino acids. CDR1 and CDR2 from the germline V gene are LGHNA and YNFKEQ. The V gene end was trimmed by 5 bases and the J gene end by 2 bases; junction bases not matched to a gene: 12. This chain's CDR3 is CASSSRPGTSVTYEQYF. CDR3 nucleotides: TGTGCCAGCAGCTCGCGGCCGGGGACTAGCGTTACCTACGAGCAGTACTTC.

Here the CDR3 DNA reads TGTGCCAGCAGTCCGACACAGGGGGGGATCGGGGAGCTGTTTTTT. Its protein is CASSPTQGGIGELFF. The V and J genes are TRBV27 and TRBJ2-2; the D gene is possibly TRBD1 (8 bases). Trimming shortened V by 5 bases and J by 7 bases, and 17 bases separated the two germline ends. The germline CDR1 and CDR2 sequences are MNHEY and SMNVEV (reference sequence). This CDR3 comprises 15 residues.

Turning to this clonotype: No conserved phenylalanine or tryptophan is present at the end of the CDR3, so a read error is the likely explanation. The DNA is omitted, as the CDR3 cannot be located on it reliably, and the CDR3 follows TCRdb's listing. V usage is TRBV29-1 and J usage is TRBJ1-4. Germline V gives CDR1 SQVTM, CDR2 ANQGSEA. From its first to its last residue, the CDR3 has 10 amino acids. The CDR3 region is CSCYSGWVVV.